This T cell receptor beta chain was found in a study of T cells in Graves' hyperthyroidism and ophthalmopathy. This clonotype came up a few times. Antigen specificity is unknown. About 10 ml of fresh peripheral blood supplied the PBMCs. Whole-study findings and limits: From stable hyperthyroidism, ophthalmopathy was separated by a 13 V-J model. Model-based prediction identified ophthalmopathy a median about 6.8 months prior to its onset.

Amplified TCR beta CDR3 regions derived from RNA transcripts. HTBI primers drove first-round RT-PCR of the TCR CDR3. TCRdb reprocessed the multiplex PCR reads via MiXCR and lists one record per CDR3 protein. Among approximately 530,000 distinct CDR3 sequences listed, nearly 20% were seen once. Between the trimmed V and J ends, which lost 6 bases and 5 bases, there was a span of 16 bases. The CDR3 covers 14 residues. The germline V gene encodes CDR1 MGHRA and CDR2 YSYEKL. Sample: blood. The receptor was isolated from a man in his forties with Graves' ophthalmopathy. The V call is TRBV4-1, the J call TRBJ1-1; D is unresolved. CDR3 sequence reads: CASSPASWRTEAFF. For the CDR3, the DNA is TGCGCCAGCAGTCCAGCCAGCTGGAGAACTGAAGCTTTCTTT.